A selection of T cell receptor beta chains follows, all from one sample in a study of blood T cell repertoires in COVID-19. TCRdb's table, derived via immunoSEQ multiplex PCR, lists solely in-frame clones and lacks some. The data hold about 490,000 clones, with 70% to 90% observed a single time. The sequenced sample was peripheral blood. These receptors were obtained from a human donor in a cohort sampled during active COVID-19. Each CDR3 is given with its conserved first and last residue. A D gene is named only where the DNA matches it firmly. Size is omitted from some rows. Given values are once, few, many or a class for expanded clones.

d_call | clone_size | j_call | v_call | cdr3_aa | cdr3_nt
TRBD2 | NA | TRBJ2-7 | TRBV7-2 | CASSLARLAGVYEQYF | TGTGCCAGCAGCTTAGCGCGACTAGCGGGAGTGTACGAGCAGTACTTC
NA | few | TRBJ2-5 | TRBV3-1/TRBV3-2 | CASSPLSGGPGETQYF | TGTGCCAGCAGCCCCCTTTCCGGCGGCCCCGGGGAGACCCAGTACTTC
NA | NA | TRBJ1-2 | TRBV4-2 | CASSQDPLGGGKLTGYTF | TGTGCCAGCAGCCAAGATCCACTAGGGGGGGGCAAGTTGACTGGCTACACCTTC
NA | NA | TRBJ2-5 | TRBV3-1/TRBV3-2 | CASSQAGREETQYF | TGTGCCAGCAGCCAAGCCGGCAGGGAAGAGACCCAGTACTTC
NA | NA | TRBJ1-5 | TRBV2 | CASSERTAPQQPQHF | TGTGCCAGCAGTGAACGGACAGCGCCCCAACAGCCCCAGCATTTT
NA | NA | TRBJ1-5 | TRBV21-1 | CASNRPDRRSSKYQPQHF | TGTGCCAGCAACCGTCCGGACAGGAGATCCTCCAAGTATCAGCCCCAGCATTTT
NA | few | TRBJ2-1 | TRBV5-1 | CASSAQAFYNEQFF | TGCGCCAGCAGCGCGCAGGCGTTCTACAATGAGCAGTTCTTC
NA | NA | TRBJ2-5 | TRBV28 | CASSFSGLGREETQYF | TGTGCCAGCAGTTTTTCTGGGCTCGGGCGGGAAGAGACCCAGTACTTC
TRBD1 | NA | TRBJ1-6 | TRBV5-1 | CASSPTGDSPLHF | TGCGCCAGCAGCCCGACAGGGGATTCACCCCTCCACTTT
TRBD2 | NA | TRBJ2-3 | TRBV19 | CASSWGGTDTQYF | TGTGCCAGTAGTTGGGGGGGAACAGATACGCAGTATTTT
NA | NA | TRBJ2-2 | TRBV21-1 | CASSKVSGVVTGELFF | TGTGCCAGCAGCAAAGTGTCAGGGGTGGTCACCGGGGAGCTGTTTTTT
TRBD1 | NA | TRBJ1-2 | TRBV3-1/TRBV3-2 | CASSQEDRGYGYTF | TGTGCCAGCAGCCAAGAAGACAGGGGCTATGGCTACACCTTC
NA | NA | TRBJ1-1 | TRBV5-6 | CASSLALSMNTEAFF | TGTGCCAGCAGCTTGGCCCTGAGCATGAACACTGAAGCTTTCTTT
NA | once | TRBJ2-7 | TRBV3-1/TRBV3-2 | CASSHTSKPNYEQYF | TGTGCCAGCAGCCATACTAGCAAGCCGAACTACGAGCAGTACTTC
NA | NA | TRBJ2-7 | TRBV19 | CASRRTLGAYEQYF | TGTGCCAGTAGGAGGACCCTAGGGGCCTACGAGCAGTACTTC
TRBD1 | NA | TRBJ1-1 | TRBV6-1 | CASSEVDRDTEAFF | TGTGCCAGCAGTGAAGTAGACAGGGACACTGAAGCTTTCTTT
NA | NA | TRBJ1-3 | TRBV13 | CASSRDRLSGNTIYF | TGTGCCAGCAGCCGAGACAGGCTCTCTGGAAACACCATATATTTT
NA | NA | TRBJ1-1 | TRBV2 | CASRGTMNTEAFF | TGTGCCAGCAGAGGGACAATGAACACTGAAGCTTTCTTT
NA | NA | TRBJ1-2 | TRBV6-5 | CASSLGLPGYGYTF | TGTGCCAGCAGTTTGGGACTCCCCGGCTATGGCTACACCTTC
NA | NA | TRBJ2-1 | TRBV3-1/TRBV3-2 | CASSLLLASSYNEQFF | TGTGCCAGCAGTCTTCTCCTAGCGAGCTCCTACAATGAGCAGTTCTTC
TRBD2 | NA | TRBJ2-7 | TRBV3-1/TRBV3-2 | CASSQGTSVTGAYEQYF | TGTGCCAGCAGCCAAGGGACTAGCGTAACGGGAGCCTACGAGCAGTACTTC
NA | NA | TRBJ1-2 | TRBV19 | CASSSDRNYGYTF | TGTGCCAGTAGTTCCGACAGGAACTATGGCTACACCTTC
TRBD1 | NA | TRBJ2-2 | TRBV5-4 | CASSWGNRGNTGELFF | TGTGCCAGCAGCTGGGGGAACAGGGGGAACACCGGGGAGCTGTTTTTT
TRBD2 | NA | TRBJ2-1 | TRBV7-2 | CASSPLAGTFDEQFF | TGTGCCAGCAGCCCCCTAGCGGGAACGTTTGATGAGCAGTTCTTC
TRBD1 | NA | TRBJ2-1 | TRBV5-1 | CASSLGGTGVGPSSYNEQFF | TGCGCCAGCAGCTTGGGAGGGACAGGGGTGGGCCCGAGCTCCTACAATGAGCAGTTCTTC
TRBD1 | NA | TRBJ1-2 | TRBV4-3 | CASSRLGGDRPYGYTF | TGCGCCAGCAGCCGCCTTGGCGGGGACAGGCCCTATGGCTACACCTTC
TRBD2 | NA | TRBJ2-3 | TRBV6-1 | CASSESSSGSRSSTDTQYF | TGTGCCAGCAGTGAATCGTCTAGCGGGAGCAGATCTAGCACAGATACGCAGTATTTT
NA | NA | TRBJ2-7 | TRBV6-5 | CATLKQSEQYF | TGTGCCACCCTTAAACAAAGCGAGCAGTACTTC
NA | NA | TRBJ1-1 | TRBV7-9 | CASSPDWRAFF | TGTGCCAGCAGCCCAGACTGGCGGGCTTTCTTT
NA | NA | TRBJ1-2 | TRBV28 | CASSRPMGGTNYGYTF | TGTGCCAGCAGTCGCCCCATGGGGGGGACTAACTATGGCTACACCTTC
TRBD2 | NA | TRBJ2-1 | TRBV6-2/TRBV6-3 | CASSSSLAPSYEQFF | TGTGCCAGCAGTTCCTCACTAGCGCCGAGCTATGAGCAGTTCTTC